Included here is one TCR beta chain sequence, with context. The antigen is unknown. V lost 4 bases and J lost 10, with 20 bases in between. CDR3 length equals 15 residues. Germline V gene sequence: CDR1 PRHDT, CDR2 FYEKMQ (reference sequence). These data belong to a study of OX40 agonist ivuxolimab in advanced cancers. Study-level information: Every 2 weeks, patients got intravenous ivuxolimab at one of six dose levels (0.01-10 mg/kg). Notes on the study in general: Expanded clones belonging to CD8+ T cells outnumbered, on average, those of CD4+. The CD4+ and CD8+ T cells in the blood had expanded clonally by week 6 at 0.1 to 3.0 mg/kg.

Only in-frame clones appear in the TCRdb table, and some are missing; sequencing was by immunoSEQ multiplex PCR. The sample consists of just over 90,000 clones, roughly 94% of them appearing once. The rearrangement links TRBV13 to TRBJ2-1, with D tentatively TRBD2 (6 bases). This receptor was identified in an adult with an advanced solid tumor such as melanoma, head and neck, liver or kidney cancer. Source: CD4+ or CD8+ T cells sorted from blood, taken in a trial of the OX40 agonist ivuxolimab. The CDR3 loop is CASSSTGTAGYEQFF. The CDR3 nucleotides are TGTGCCAGCAGCTCAACCGGGACTGCCGGTTACGAGCAGTTCTTC.